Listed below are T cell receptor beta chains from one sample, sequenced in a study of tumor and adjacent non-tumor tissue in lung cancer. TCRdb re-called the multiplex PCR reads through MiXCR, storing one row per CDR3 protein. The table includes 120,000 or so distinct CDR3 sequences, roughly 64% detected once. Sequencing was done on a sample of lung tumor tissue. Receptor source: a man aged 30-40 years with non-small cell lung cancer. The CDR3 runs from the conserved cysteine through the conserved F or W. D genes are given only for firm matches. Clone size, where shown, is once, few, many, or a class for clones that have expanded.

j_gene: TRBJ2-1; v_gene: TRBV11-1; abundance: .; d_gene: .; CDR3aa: CASSSSPDNEQFF; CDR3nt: TGTGCCAGCAGCTCCTCACCTGACAATGAGCAGTTCTTC
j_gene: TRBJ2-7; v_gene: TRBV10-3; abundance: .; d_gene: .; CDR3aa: CAINGTPKYSYEQYF; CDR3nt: TGTGCCATCAATGGGACACCTAAGTACTCCTACGAGCAGTACTTC
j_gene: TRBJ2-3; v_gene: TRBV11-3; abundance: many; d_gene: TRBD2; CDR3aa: CASSLEPTSGRADTQYF; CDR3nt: TGTGCCAGCAGCTTAGAGCCCACTAGCGGGAGGGCAGATACGCAGTATTTT
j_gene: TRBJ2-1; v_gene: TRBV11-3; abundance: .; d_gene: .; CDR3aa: CASSPTHGNKQFF; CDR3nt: TGTGCCAGCAGCCCCACACATGGCAATAAGCAGTTTTTC
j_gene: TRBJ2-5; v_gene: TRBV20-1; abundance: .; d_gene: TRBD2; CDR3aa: CNATGLAGGETQYF; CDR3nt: TGCAATGCTACCGGACTAGCGGGGGGAGAGACCCAGTACTTC
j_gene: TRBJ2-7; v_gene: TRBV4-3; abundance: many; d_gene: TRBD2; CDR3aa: CASKRTPGTRGPEQYF; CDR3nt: TGCGCCAGCAAGAGGACCCCCGGGACTAGAGGACCCGAGCAGTACTTC
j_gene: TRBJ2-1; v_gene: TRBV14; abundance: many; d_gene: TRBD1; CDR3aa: CASSQGTGPGQFF; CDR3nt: TGTGCCAGCAGCCAAGGGACAGGTCCAGGGCAGTTCTTC
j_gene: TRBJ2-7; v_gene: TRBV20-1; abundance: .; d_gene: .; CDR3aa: CSVGDLGGSNEQYF; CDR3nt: TGCAGTGTTGGAGATCTTGGAGGGTCTAACGAGCAGTACTTC
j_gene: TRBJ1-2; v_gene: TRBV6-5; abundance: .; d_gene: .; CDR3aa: CVSRKNAGYTF; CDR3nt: TGTGTCAGCAGGAAAAATGCTGGCTACACCTTT
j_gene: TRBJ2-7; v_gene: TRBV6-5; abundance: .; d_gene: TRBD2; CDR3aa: CASSHRTSIRGQYF; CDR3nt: TGTGCCAGCAGTCACAGGACTAGCATTCGCGGGCAGTATTTC
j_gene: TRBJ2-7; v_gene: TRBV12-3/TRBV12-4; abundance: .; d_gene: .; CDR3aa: CASNLQGLYEQYF; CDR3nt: TGTGCCAGCAATTTACAGGGATTGTACGAGCAGTACTTC
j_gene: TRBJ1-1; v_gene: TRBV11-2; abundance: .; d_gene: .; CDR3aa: CASSATANTETFF; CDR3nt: TGTGCCAGTAGCGCTACAGCGAACACTGAAACTTTCTTT
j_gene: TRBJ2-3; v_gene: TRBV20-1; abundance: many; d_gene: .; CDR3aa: CSARVPLDYTQYF; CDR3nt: TGCAGTGCTAGAGTCCCTCTTGATTATACGCAGTATTTT
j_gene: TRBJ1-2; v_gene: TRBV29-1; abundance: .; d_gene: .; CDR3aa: CSIEVNWGYTF; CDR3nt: TGCAGCATTGAAGTCAACTGGGGCTACACCTTC
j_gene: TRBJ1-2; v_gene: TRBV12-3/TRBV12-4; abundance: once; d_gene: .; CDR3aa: CARSRGADCTF; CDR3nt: TGTGCCAGGAGTAGGGGGGCAGACTGCACCTTC
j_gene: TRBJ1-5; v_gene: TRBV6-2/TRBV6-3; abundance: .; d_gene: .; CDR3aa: CASSSGDGNQSQHF; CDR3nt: TGTGCCAGCAGCTCAGGGGACGGCAATCAGTCCCAGCATTTT
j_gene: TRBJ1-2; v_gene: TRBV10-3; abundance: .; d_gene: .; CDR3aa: CAISESSTLDGYTF; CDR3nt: TGTGCCATCAGTGAATCCAGTACATTAGATGGCTACACCTTC
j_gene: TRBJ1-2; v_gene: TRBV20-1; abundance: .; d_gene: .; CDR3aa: CSANGSHDNYGYTF; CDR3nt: TGCAGTGCTAACGGTTCACATGACAACTATGGCTACACCTTC
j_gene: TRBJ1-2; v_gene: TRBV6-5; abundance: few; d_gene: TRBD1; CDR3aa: CASSYSGTGRRGSGYTF; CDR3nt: TGTGCCAGCAGTTACAGCGGGACAGGGCGCCGGGGGAGTGGCTACACCTTC
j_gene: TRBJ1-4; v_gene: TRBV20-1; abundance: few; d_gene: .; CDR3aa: CSALPTGGGELFF; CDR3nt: TGCAGTGCTTTACCTACGGGAGGGGGAGAACTGTTTTTT